Below, one TCR beta chain is given with its context. The antigen remains unidentified. This sample was taken from a study of T cell responses to AZD1222 COVID-19 vaccine. General study results and limits: Donors skewed white British and female; clonal diversity was possibly underestimated.

Here immunoSEQ multiplex PCR was the method, and the copy in TCRdb shows in-frame clones only, minus some. The repertoire holds around 140,000 clones, with about nine tenths as singletons. Germline-derived CDR1 and CDR2 are SGDLS and YYNGEE. V was shortened by 0 bases and J by 9 bases, with 13 bases between the two germline ends. The CDR3 spans 14 residues. The sequence was collected from an adult who received the AZD1222 COVID-19 vaccine. The specimen comprised peripheral blood, sampled 28 days after the second AZD1222 dose. The rearrangement joins TRBV9 to TRBJ2-1; D unresolved. CDR3 sequence (DNA): TGTGCCAGCAGCGTAGAGGGTCTGACTGGTGAGCAGTTCTTC. Translating gives CASSVEGLTGEQFF.